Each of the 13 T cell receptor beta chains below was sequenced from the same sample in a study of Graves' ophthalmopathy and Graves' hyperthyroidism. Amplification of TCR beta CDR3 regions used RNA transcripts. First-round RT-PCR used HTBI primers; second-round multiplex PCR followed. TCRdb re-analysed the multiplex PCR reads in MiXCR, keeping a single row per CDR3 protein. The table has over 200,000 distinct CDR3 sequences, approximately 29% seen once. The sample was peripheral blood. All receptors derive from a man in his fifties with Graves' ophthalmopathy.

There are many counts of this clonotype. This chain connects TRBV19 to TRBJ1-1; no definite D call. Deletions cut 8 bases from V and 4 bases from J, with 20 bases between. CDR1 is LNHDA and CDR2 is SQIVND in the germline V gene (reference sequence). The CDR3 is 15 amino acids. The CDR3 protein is CASEAPAGLGTEAFF. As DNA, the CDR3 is TGTGCCAGTGAAGCGCCCGCCGGTTTGGGCACTGAAGCTTTCTTT.

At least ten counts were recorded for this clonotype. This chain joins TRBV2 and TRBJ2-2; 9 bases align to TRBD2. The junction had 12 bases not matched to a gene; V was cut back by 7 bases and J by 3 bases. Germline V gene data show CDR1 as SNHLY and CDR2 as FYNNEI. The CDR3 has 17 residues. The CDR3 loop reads CASMTLAGRSHTGELFF. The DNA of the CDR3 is TGTGCCAGCATGACGCTAGCGGGGAGATCGCACACCGGGGAGCTGTTTTTT. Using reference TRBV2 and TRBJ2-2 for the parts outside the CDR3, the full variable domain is EPEVTQTPSHQVTQMGQEVILRCVPISNHLYFYWYRQILGQKVEFLVSFYNNEISEKSEIFDDQFSVERPDGSNFTLKIRSTKLEDSAMYFCASMTLAGRSHTGELFFGEGSRLTVL.

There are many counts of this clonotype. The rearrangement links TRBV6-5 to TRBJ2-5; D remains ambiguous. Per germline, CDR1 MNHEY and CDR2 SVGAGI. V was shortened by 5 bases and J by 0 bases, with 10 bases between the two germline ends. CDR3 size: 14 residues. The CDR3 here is CASSNGTYQETQYF. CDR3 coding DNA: TGTGCCAGCAGTAACGGAACGTACCAAGAGACCCAGTACTTC.

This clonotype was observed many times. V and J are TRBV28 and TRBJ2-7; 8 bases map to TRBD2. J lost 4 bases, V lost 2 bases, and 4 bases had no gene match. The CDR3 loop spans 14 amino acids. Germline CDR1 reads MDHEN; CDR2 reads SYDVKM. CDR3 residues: CASSLRAGVYEQYF. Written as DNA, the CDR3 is TGTGCCAGCAGTTTAAGAGCGGGAGTGTACGAGCAGTACTTC.

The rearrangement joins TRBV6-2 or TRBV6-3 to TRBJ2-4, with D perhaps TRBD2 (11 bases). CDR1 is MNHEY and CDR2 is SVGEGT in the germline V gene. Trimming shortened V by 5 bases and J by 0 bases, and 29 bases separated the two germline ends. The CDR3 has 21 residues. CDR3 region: CASSRTGGMSSGRIAKNIQYF. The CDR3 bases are TGTGCCAGCAGTCGGACAGGGGGTATGTCTAGCGGGAGGATAGCCAAAAACATTCAGTACTTC.

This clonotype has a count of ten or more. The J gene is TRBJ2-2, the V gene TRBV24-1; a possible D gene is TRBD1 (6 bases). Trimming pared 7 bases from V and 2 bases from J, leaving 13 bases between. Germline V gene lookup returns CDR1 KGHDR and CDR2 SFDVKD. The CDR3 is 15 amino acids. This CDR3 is CATRGKTGNTGELFF. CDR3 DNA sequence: TGTGCCACCAGGGGTAAGACAGGAAACACCGGGGAGCTGTTTTTT.

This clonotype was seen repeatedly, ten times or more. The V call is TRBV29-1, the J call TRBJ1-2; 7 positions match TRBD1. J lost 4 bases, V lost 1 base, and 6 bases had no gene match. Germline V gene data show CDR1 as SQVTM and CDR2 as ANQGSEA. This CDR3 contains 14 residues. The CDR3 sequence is CSVEVRDRPYGYTF. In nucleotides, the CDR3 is TGCAGCGTTGAAGTCCGGGACAGACCCTATGGCTACACCTTC.

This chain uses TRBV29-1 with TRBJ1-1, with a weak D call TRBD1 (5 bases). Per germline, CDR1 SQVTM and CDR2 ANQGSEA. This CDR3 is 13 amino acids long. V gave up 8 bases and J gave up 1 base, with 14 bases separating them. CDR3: CSLGEATNTEAFF. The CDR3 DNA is TGCAGCTTGGGGGAGGCTACGAACACTGAAGCTTTCTTT.

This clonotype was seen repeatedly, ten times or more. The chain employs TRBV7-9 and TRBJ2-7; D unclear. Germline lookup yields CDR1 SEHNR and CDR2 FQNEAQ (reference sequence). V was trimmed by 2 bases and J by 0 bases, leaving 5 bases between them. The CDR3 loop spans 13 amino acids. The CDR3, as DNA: TGTGCCAGCAGCTTACAGAACTCCTACGAGCAGTACTTC. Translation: CASSLQNSYEQYF.

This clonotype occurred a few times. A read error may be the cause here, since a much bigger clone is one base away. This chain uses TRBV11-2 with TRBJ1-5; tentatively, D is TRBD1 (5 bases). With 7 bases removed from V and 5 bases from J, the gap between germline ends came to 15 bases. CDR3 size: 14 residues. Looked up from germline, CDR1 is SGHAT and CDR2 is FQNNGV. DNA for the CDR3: TGTGCCAGCAACCCCGTCGACAGTTATCAGCCCCAGCATTTT. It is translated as CASNPVDSYQPQHF.

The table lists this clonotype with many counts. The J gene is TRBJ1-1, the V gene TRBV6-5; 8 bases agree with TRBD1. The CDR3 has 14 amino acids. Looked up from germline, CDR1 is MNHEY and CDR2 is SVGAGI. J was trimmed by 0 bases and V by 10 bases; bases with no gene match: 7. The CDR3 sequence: CATSQTGVNTEAFF. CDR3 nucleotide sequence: TGTGCCACATCTCAGACAGGGGTGAACACTGAAGCTTTCTTT.

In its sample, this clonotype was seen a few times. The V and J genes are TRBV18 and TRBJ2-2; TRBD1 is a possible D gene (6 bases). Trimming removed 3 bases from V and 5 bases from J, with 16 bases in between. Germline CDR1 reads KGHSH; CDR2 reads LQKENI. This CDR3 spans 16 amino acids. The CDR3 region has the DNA TGTGCCAGCTCACCGGGGGCCGGAGAGGGGACCGGGGAGCTGTTTTTT. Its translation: CASSPGAGEGTGELFF.

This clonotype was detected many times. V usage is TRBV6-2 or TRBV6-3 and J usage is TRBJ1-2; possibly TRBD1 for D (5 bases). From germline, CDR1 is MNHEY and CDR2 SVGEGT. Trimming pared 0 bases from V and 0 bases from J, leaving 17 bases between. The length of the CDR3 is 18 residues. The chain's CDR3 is CASSYSFGRTQTNYGYTF. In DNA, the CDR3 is TGTGCCAGCAGTTACTCTTTCGGTCGGACACAGACTAACTATGGCTACACCTTC.